This TCR beta chain was documented in a study of early T cells in non-severe SARS-CoV-2 infection. Trimming shortened V by 0 bases and J by 6 bases, and 11 bases separated the two germline ends. The germline CDR1 and CDR2 sequences are SNHLY and FYNNEI. CDR3 length equals 14 residues. In TCRdb, the 5' RACE reads were re-called with MiXCR into one record per CDR3 protein. Of 25,000 to 30,000 distinct CDR3 sequences listed, under 6% were seen once; the top ten hold more than 4.5%. This clonotype appeared many times. The clonotype originates from an adult who was a healthcare worker with PCR-confirmed SARS-CoV-2 infection or an uninfected control (not recorded which). The chain is built from TRBV2 and TRBJ1-2, with D uncertain. The sample comprised whole blood. DNA of the CDR3: TGTGCCAGCAGTGAAGCGCCGACAATCCATGGCTACACCTTC. This encodes CASSEAPTIHGYTF.